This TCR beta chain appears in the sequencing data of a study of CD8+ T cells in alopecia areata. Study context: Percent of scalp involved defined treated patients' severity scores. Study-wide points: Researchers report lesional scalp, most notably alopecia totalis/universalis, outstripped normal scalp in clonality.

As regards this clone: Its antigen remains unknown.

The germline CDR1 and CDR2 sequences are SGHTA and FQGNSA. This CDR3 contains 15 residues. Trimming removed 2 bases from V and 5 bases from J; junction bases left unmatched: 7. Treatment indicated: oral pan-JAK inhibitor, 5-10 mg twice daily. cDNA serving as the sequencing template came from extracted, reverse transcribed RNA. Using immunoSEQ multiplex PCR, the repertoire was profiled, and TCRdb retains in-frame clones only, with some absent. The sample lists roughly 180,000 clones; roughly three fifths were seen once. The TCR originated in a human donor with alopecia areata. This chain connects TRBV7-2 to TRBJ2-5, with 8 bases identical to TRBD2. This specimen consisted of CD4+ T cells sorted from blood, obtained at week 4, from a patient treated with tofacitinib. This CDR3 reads CASSLITGGQETQYF. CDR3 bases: TGTGCCAGCAGCTTAATAACGGGGGGGCAGGAGACCCAGTACTTC.